The entry that follows covers one T cell receptor (beta chain) sequence. Germline V gene sequence: CDR1 MDHEN, CDR2 SYDVKM. The CDR3 has 15 residues. V dropped 5 bases and J dropped 5; count of bases not matched to a gene: 5. The source of the sample is a study of control samples from healthy donors and cancer patients. The repertoire was sequenced with immunoSEQ multiplex PCR; TCRdb's copy has only in-frame clones and lacks some. The sample has some 56,000 clones, 85% to 95% seen once; the top ten hold 2.4%. This rearrangement joins TRBV28 to TRBJ1-6; 8 bases map to TRBD1. The source is a man aged 25-45 years in good health. Sequenced material: blood. CDR3 region: CASSPPTGDNSPLHF. DNA for the CDR3: TGTGCCAGCAGTCCACCGACAGGGGATAATTCACCCCTCCACTTT.